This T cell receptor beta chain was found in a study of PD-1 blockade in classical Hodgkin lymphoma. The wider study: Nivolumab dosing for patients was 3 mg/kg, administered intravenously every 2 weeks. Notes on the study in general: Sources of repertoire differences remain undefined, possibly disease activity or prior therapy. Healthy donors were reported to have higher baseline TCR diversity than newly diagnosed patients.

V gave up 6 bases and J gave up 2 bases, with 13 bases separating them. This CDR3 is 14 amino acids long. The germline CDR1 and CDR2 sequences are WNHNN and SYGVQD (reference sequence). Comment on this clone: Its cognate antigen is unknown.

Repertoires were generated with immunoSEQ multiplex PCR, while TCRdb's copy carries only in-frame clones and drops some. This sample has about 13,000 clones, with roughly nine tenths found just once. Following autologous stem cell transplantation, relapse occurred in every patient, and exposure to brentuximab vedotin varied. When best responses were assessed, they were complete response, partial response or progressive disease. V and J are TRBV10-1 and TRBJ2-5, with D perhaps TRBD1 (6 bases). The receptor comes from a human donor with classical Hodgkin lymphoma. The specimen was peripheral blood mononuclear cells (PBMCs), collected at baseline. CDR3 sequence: CASSTGTGQETQYF. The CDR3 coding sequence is TGCGCCAGCAGCACAGGGACGGGACAAGAGACCCAGTACTTC.